This is a list of T cell receptor beta chains from one sample in a study of CD8 T cells in ankylosing spondylitis. TCRdb reprocessed the 5' RACE reads via MiXCR and lists one record per CDR3 protein. The sample includes some 700,000 distinct CDR3 sequences, about 20% of them seen just once. Sample: blood, either unsorted or a sorted T cell fraction (not recorded which). The receptor set was obtained from a male donor with ankylosing spondylitis. CDR3s include the opening cysteine and the closing phenylalanine or tryptophan. The D gene is left open where the match is weak. The size field is filled for only some rows; it gives once, few, many or a size class.

v_call: TRBV4-2
d_call: -
j_call: TRBJ2-7
clone_size: -
cdr3_nt: TGTGCCAGCAGCCAAGAGAATCCCTACGAGCAGTACTTC
cdr3_aa: CASSQENPYEQYF

v_call: TRBV24-1
d_call: TRBD1
j_call: TRBJ2-3
clone_size: -
cdr3_nt: TGTGCCACCAGTGATTCCGGGACAGGGGGCGAGGATACGCAGTATTTT
cdr3_aa: CATSDSGTGGEDTQYF

v_call: TRBV12-3/TRBV12-4
d_call: -
j_call: TRBJ2-3
clone_size: many
cdr3_nt: TGTGCCAGCACTCCCCAGCGGTCTGGGGGAGATACGCAGTATTTT
cdr3_aa: CASTPQRSGGDTQYF

v_call: TRBV29-1
d_call: TRBD2
j_call: TRBJ2-2
clone_size: few
cdr3_nt: TGCAGCGTCGGCTTATTAGCGGGGGGGCTTATCGGGGAGCTGTTTTTT
cdr3_aa: CSVGLLAGGLIGELFF

v_call: TRBV7-9
d_call: TRBD1
j_call: TRBJ1-1
clone_size: -
cdr3_nt: TGTGCCAGCAGAATTTCAGGGGGGAGCACTGAAGCTTTCTTT
cdr3_aa: CASRISGGSTEAFF

v_call: TRBV5-1
d_call: -
j_call: TRBJ2-3
clone_size: many
cdr3_nt: TGCGCCAGCAGCTCGTTCCAGACCACAGATACGCAGTATTTT
cdr3_aa: CASSSFQTTDTQYF

v_call: TRBV24-1
d_call: -
j_call: TRBJ2-1
clone_size: -
cdr3_nt: TGTGCCACCAGTGATCCCCTTGCTGGTGAGCAGTTCTTC
cdr3_aa: CATSDPLAGEQFF

v_call: TRBV2
d_call: -
j_call: TRBJ1-2
clone_size: few
cdr3_nt: TGTGCCAGCAGCGCTCGGACATTCTATGGCTACACCTTC
cdr3_aa: CASSARTFYGYTF

v_call: TRBV9
d_call: -
j_call: TRBJ1-2
clone_size: -
cdr3_nt: TGTGCCAGCAGCGTAAATATTGGCCGGACTAACTATGGCTACACCTTC
cdr3_aa: CASSVNIGRTNYGYTF

v_call: TRBV12-3/TRBV12-4
d_call: -
j_call: TRBJ1-5
clone_size: few
cdr3_nt: TGTGCCAGCAGTTTATGGGGAGGGGGGAATCAGCCCCAGCATTTT
cdr3_aa: CASSLWGGGNQPQHF

v_call: TRBV2
d_call: TRBD1
j_call: TRBJ1-5
clone_size: -
cdr3_nt: TGTGCCAGCAGCGGAGTGGACAGGGTCAAGAATAGCAATCAGCCCCAGCATTTT
cdr3_aa: CASSGVDRVKNSNQPQHF

v_call: TRBV5-5
d_call: TRBD1
j_call: TRBJ1-4
clone_size: -
cdr3_nt: TGTGCCAGCAGCAGCTACAGGGGGCGGACTAATGAAAAACTGTTTTTT
cdr3_aa: CASSSYRGRTNEKLFF

v_call: TRBV20-1
d_call: TRBD1
j_call: TRBJ2-2
clone_size: -
cdr3_nt: TGCAGTGCCCGGCCGGGACAGGGGTTCCCCGGGGAGCTGTTTTTT
cdr3_aa: CSARPGQGFPGELFF

v_call: TRBV19
d_call: -
j_call: TRBJ1-2
clone_size: many
cdr3_nt: TGTGCCAGTCGACCCGGGACGCAATTCTATGGCTACACCTTC
cdr3_aa: CASRPGTQFYGYTF

v_call: TRBV30
d_call: -
j_call: TRBJ2-5
clone_size: -
cdr3_nt: TGTGCCTGGAGTCCCAGGGCCGAGACCCAGTACTTC
cdr3_aa: CAWSPRAETQYF

v_call: TRBV7-9
d_call: TRBD1
j_call: TRBJ2-3
clone_size: -
cdr3_nt: TGTGCCAGCAGCTTAACAGGACAGGGGAGAAGCACAGATACGCAGTATTTT
cdr3_aa: CASSLTGQGRSTDTQYF

v_call: TRBV4-2
d_call: TRBD2
j_call: TRBJ2-3
clone_size: few
cdr3_nt: TGTGCCAGCAGCCAGCTTGCGGTAGGGACTAGCGGTACCACAGATACGCAGTATTTT
cdr3_aa: CASSQLAVGTSGTTDTQYF

v_call: TRBV12-3/TRBV12-4
d_call: TRBD1
j_call: TRBJ1-2
clone_size: few
cdr3_nt: TGTGCCAGCAGAAGTTTCCAGGGGGCTAGTGGCTACACCTTC
cdr3_aa: CASRSFQGASGYTF

v_call: TRBV28
d_call: -
j_call: TRBJ2-4
clone_size: -
cdr3_nt: TGTGCCAGCAACGGGGCAGGGACAGCCAAAAACATTCAGTACTTC
cdr3_aa: CASNGAGTAKNIQYF

v_call: TRBV5-1
d_call: -
j_call: TRBJ2-5
clone_size: few
cdr3_nt: TGCGCCAGCAGCCAAACTCCAGGGGGGCGAGAGACCCAGTACTTC
cdr3_aa: CASSQTPGGRETQYF

v_call: TRBV7-9
d_call: TRBD2
j_call: TRBJ2-1
clone_size: -
cdr3_nt: TGTGCCAGCACCTCCACTAGCGGGGGGGCTGCCGATCATGAGCAGTTCTTC
cdr3_aa: CASTSTSGGAADHEQFF

v_call: TRBV7-8
d_call: TRBD1
j_call: TRBJ1-5
clone_size: few
cdr3_nt: TGTGCCAGCAGCGCATCGGGACAGGGTAGTGGGCAGCCCCAGCATTTT
cdr3_aa: CASSASGQGSGQPQHF

v_call: TRBV6-5
d_call: -
j_call: TRBJ1-2
clone_size: -
cdr3_nt: TGTGCCAGCAGTTTGGCCATTACATATGGCTACACCTTC
cdr3_aa: CASSLAITYGYTF

v_call: TRBV7-2
d_call: TRBD2
j_call: TRBJ2-1
clone_size: few
cdr3_nt: TGTGCCAGCAGCTTAGTTTCGCCGCCCCGGGGGGATGAGCAGTTCTTC
cdr3_aa: CASSLVSPPRGDEQFF

v_call: TRBV3-1
d_call: TRBD1
j_call: TRBJ1-1
clone_size: -
cdr3_nt: TGTGCCAGCAGTGACAGGGGTGACACTGAAGCTTTCTTT
cdr3_aa: CASSDRGDTEAFF

v_call: TRBV2
d_call: -
j_call: TRBJ2-5
clone_size: -
cdr3_nt: TGTGCCAGCTACTCTCGAGAGACCCAGTACTTC
cdr3_aa: CASYSRETQYF

v_call: TRBV12-3/TRBV12-4
d_call: -
j_call: TRBJ2-1
clone_size: -
cdr3_nt: TGTGCCAGCAGAAGCAATGAGCAGTTCTTC
cdr3_aa: CASRSNEQFF

v_call: TRBV20-1
d_call: TRBD2
j_call: TRBJ2-5
clone_size: few
cdr3_nt: TGCAGTGTCGGACTAGCGGGACAAGAGACCCAGTACTTC
cdr3_aa: CSVGLAGQETQYF

v_call: TRBV28
d_call: TRBD2
j_call: TRBJ2-1
clone_size: many
cdr3_nt: TGTGCCAGCAGGACTAGCGGGAGGAATGAGCAGTTCTTC
cdr3_aa: CASRTSGRNEQFF

v_call: TRBV7-9
d_call: -
j_call: TRBJ1-1
clone_size: -
cdr3_nt: TGTGCCAGCAGCTTAGTGGGAGGCAGGGGATCTAACACTGAAGCTTTCTTT
cdr3_aa: CASSLVGGRGSNTEAFF

v_call: TRBV12-3/TRBV12-4
d_call: TRBD2
j_call: TRBJ2-2
clone_size: few
cdr3_nt: TGTGCCACCCTCCCGGGACTACCTTTCGTGGGGGAGCTGTTTTTT
cdr3_aa: CATLPGLPFVGELFF

v_call: TRBV3-1
d_call: TRBD1
j_call: TRBJ1-4
clone_size: -
cdr3_nt: TGTGCCAGCAGCCAAGCAGGACAGGGGGCGACTAATGAAAAACTGTTTTTT
cdr3_aa: CASSQAGQGATNEKLFF

v_call: TRBV29-1
d_call: -
j_call: TRBJ1-1
clone_size: -
cdr3_nt: TGCAGCGTTGACTCTCCGAGGATTGTGAACACTGAAGCTTTCTTT
cdr3_aa: CSVDSPRIVNTEAFF

v_call: TRBV29-1
d_call: -
j_call: TRBJ2-3
clone_size: few
cdr3_nt: TGCAGCGTTGACGAAGGGTATGCAGATACGCAGTATTTT
cdr3_aa: CSVDEGYADTQYF

v_call: TRBV30
d_call: -
j_call: TRBJ2-3
clone_size: -
cdr3_nt: TGTGCCTGGAGTCTAGGGGGCACAGATACGCAGTATTTT
cdr3_aa: CAWSLGGTDTQYF